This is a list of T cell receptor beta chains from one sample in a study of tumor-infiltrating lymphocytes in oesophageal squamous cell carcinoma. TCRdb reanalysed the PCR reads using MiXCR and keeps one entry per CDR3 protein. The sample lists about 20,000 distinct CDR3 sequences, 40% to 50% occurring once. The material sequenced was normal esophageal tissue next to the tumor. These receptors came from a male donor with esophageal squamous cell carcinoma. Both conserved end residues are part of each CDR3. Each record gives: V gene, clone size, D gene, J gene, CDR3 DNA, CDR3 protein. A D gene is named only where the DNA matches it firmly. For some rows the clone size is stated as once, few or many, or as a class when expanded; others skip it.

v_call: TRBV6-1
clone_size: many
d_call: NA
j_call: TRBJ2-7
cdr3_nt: TGTGCCAGCGAAACCGGGACGGTAACCTACGAGCAGTACTTC
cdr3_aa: CASETGTVTYEQYF

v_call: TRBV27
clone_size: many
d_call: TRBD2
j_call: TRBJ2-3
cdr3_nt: TGTGCCAGCAGCCCCGTGACAGCGGGACCCCCAGATACGCAGTATTTT
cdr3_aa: CASSPVTAGPPDTQYF

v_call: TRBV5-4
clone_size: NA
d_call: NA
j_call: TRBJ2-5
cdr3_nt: TGTGCCGGAAGCCCGGAGGGGGCGGGACAAGAGACCCAGTACTTC
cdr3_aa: CAGSPEGAGQETQYF

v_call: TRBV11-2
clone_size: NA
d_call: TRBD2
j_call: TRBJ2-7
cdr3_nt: TGTGCCAGCAGCTTAGTTGCGGGAGTTTCCTACAATGAGCAGTACTTC
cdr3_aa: CASSLVAGVSYNEQYF

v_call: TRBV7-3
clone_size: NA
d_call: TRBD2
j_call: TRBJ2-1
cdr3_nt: TGTGCCAGCAGCTCCGGACTAGCGGGAGGGCACTATGAGCAGTTCTTC
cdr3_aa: CASSSGLAGGHYEQFF

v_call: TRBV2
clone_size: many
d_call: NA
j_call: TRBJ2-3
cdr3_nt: TGTGCCAGCAGTGAGGGCCTCACAGATACGCAGTATTTT
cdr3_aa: CASSEGLTDTQYF

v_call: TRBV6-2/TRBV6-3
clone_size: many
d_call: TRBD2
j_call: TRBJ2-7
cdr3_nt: TGTGCCAGTTCCTACGGCGGGAGGATTTCCTACGAGCAGTACTTC
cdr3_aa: CASSYGGRISYEQYF

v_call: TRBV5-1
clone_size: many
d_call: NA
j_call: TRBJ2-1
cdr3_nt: TGCGCCAGCAGCGCAATTAGCAGGGGAAATGAGCAGTTCTTC
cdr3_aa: CASSAISRGNEQFF

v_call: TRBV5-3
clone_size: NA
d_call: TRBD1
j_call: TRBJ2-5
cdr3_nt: TGTGCCAGCAGCTTGAGGACAGGGTTAGAAGAGACCCAGTACTTC
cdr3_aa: CASSLRTGLEETQYF

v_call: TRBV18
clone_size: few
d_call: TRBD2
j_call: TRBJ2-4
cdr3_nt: TGTGCCAGCTCACCGTATAGCGGGAGTGCGGTTGCCAAAAACATTCAGTACTTC
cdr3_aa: CASSPYSGSAVAKNIQYF

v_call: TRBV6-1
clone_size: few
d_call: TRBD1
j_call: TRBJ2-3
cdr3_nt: TGTGCCAGCAGTAGACAGGGGCGAAGCACAGATACGCAGTATTTT
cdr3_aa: CASSRQGRSTDTQYF

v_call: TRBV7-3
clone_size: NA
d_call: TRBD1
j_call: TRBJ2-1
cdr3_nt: TGTGCCAGCAGCTACGACAGGGAGAGCACAGATACGCAGTTCTTC
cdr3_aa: CASSYDRESTDTQFF

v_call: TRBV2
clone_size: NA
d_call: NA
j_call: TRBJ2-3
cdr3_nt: TGTGCCAGCAGTGAAGGCCGCGTCTTCCCCGGGGAGCTGTATTTT
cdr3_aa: CASSEGRVFPGELYF

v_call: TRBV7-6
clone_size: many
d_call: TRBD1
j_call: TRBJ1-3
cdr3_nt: TGTGCCAGCAGCTCGACAGGGGACCCTGGAAACACCATATATTTT
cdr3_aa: CASSSTGDPGNTIYF

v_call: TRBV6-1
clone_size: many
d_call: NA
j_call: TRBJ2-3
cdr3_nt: TGTGCCAGCGTTTCGGGACTGAGCACAGATACGCAGTATTTT
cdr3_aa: CASVSGLSTDTQYF

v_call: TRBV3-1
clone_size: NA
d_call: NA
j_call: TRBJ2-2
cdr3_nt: TGTGCCAGCACCCAAGCGGGCAGCGAGAACACCGGGGAGCTGTTTTTT
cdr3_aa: CASTQAGSENTGELFF

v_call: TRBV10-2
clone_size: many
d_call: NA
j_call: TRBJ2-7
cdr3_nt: TGCGCCAGCAGTGAGTCGTATCAGGGGCAGGGCGAGCAGTACTTC
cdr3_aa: CASSESYQGQGEQYF

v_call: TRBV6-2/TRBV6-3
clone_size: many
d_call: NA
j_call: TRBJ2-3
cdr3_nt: TGTGCCAGCAGTTACGTGGCGGATACGCAGTATTTT
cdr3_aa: CASSYVADTQYF

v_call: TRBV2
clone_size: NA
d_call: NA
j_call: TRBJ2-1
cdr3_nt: TGTGCCAGCAGTGAAGCTCCACCAGGGGGGGTCATTAACAATGAGCAGTTCTTC
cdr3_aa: CASSEAPPGGVINNEQFF

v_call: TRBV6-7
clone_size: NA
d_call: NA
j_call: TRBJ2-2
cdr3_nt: TGTGCCAGCAGTTACCGGACAGATAACACCGGGGAGCTGTTTTTT
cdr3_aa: CASSYRTDNTGELFF

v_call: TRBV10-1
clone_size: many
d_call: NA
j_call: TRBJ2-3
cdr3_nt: TGCGCCAGCACCGGAGGTCATACGCAGTATTTT
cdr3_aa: CASTGGHTQYF